The 9 T cell receptor beta chains given below trace back to one sample, sequenced in a study of CD8 T cells in Susac syndrome. The authors reverse transcribed roughly 0.5 to 1 ug RNA with random hexamers. TCRdb passed the immunoSEQ multiplex PCR reads through MiXCR, listing each CDR3 protein once. The sample records some 150,000 distinct CDR3 sequences, 90% to 96% being singletons. Material: CD4+ T cells from PBMCs. These receptors came from a human donor with Susac syndrome.

The rearrangement links TRBV6-6 to TRBJ1-4; D is uncertain. Per the germline V gene, CDR1 is MNHNY and CDR2 is SVGAGI (reference sequence). CDR3 size: 14 residues. The V end lost 2 bases, the J end lost 7 bases, and 11 bases lay between the germline ends. The CDR3 bases are TGTGCCAGCAGTTACAGGGAGGGAGGTGAAAAACTGTTTTTT. This codes for CASSYREGGEKLFF.

This chain uses TRBV5-1 with TRBJ1-5; TRBD1 is a possible D gene (5 bases). This CDR3 has 19 residues. Germline values: CDR1 SGHRS, CDR2 YFSETQ. V lost 0 bases to trimming and J lost 3 bases, with 22 bases between them. The CDR3 loop is CASSLVPRDGARDNQPQHF. In nucleotides, the CDR3 is TGCGCCAGCAGCTTGGTTCCCAGGGATGGGGCTAGGGACAATCAGCCCCAGCATTTT.

The chain uses TRBV20-1 and TRBJ1-5; D not resolved. Per the germline V gene, CDR1 is DFQATT and CDR2 is SNEGSKA (reference sequence). This CDR3 has 11 amino acids. Trimming stripped 3 bases from V and 6 bases from J, with 6 bases between. CDR3 DNA: TGCAGTGCTAGCTGGTGTCAGCCCCAGCATTTT. This translates into CSASWCQPQHF.

This clonotype occurred once. The chain links TRBV3-1 to TRBJ2-1; D tentatively reads TRBD1 or TRBD2 (5 bases each). The V end was cut by 3 bases, the J end by 2 bases, with 14 bases between. The CDR3 has 16 residues. The germline gives CDR1 LGHDT, CDR2 YNNKEL (reference sequence). The CDR3 is CASSHRARDAYNEQFF. CDR3 bases: TGTGCCAGCAGCCACCGTGCCCGGGACGCCTACAATGAGCAGTTCTTC.

The V call is TRBV4-1, the J call TRBJ2-7, with 7 bases fitting TRBD1. V was clipped by 1 base and J by 12 bases; unmatched bases: 12. The CDR3 runs 14 residues. Germline-derived CDR1 and CDR2 are MGHRA and YSYEKL. The CDR3 spells CASSQAGGPFQLYF. In DNA form, the CDR3 reads TGCGCCAGCAGCCAAGCAGGGGGTCCCTTCCAGCTGTACTTC.

The V gene is TRBV7-9, the J gene TRBJ2-7; D not certain. Germline V lookup: CDR1 SEHNR, CDR2 FQNEAQ (reference sequence). CDR3 length equals 14 residues. Trimming took 1 base from V and 0 from J, leaving 7 bases between them. CDR3 nucleotides: TGTGCCAGCAGCTTAGGCCCCAACTCCTACGAGCAGTACTTC. It yields the protein CASSLGPNSYEQYF.

The V call is TRBV20-1, the J call TRBJ2-1, with 7 bases identical to TRBD1. Germline CDR1 is DFQATT and CDR2 is SNEGSKA (reference sequence). The V gene end was trimmed by 0 bases and the J gene end by 8 bases; junction bases not matched to a gene: 7. CDR3 size: 14 residues. For the CDR3, the DNA is TGCAGTGCTAGAGACCCTAGGGGGCAATATGAGCAGTTCTTC. This encodes CSARDPRGQYEQFF.

This clonotype was counted a single time. This sequence joins TRBV6-4 and TRBJ2-3; the match to TRBD2 covers 10 bases. This CDR3 contains 15 residues. Losses at the gene ends were 6 bases for V and 1 base for J; bases not matched to a gene: 4. Germline lookup yields CDR1 MRHNA and CDR2 SNTAGT. The CDR3 is CASSQTSGGTDTQYF. CDR3 DNA: TGTGCCAGCAGCCAAACTAGCGGGGGCACAGATACGCAGTATTTT.

The J gene is TRBJ2-7, the V gene TRBV7-3; possibly TRBD2 for D (6 bases). This CDR3 spans 14 amino acids. V lost 5 bases and J 2 bases, leaving 13 bases between the germline ends. Germline V CDR1 and CDR2: SGHTA, FQGTGA. CDR3 bases: TGTGCCAGCAGCCCCCATAGCGGTACCTACGAGCAGTACTTC. Translation: CASSPHSGTYEQYF.